The 31 T cell receptor beta chains listed next were all sequenced from one sample in a study of T cells after yellow fever vaccination. Via MiXCR, TCRdb re-called the 5' RACE reads, giving one row per CDR3 protein. The sample includes a few hundred thousand distinct CDR3 sequences, 8.7% seen only once; the top ten take about a sixth. Sequenced material: PBMCs, taken on the day of the first yellow fever vaccination. The receptors stem from a man younger than 35 who received the YFV17D yellow fever vaccine.

This clonotype was seen only a few times. The chain links TRBV5-1 to TRBJ1-2, with unresolved D. Germline CDR1 is SGHRS and CDR2 is YFSETQ. The germline V and J ends were trimmed by 0 bases and 8 bases, with 11 bases remaining between them. This CDR3 is built from 13 residues. The DNA of the CDR3 is TGCGCCAGCAGCTTGGGATCAGTGGAGGGCTACACCTTC. It translates to CASSLGSVEGYTF.

V usage is TRBV5-4 and J usage is TRBJ2-7; 11 positions agree with TRBD1. Germline V gives CDR1 SGHNT, CDR2 YYREEE (reference sequence). The CDR3 has 14 residues. V was clipped by 4 bases and J by 3 bases; unmatched bases: 3. In nucleotides, the CDR3 is TGTGCCAGCAGCGGCGGGACAGGGGGCTACGAGCAGTACTTC. Translation gives CASSGGTGGYEQYF. The whole variable domain, filled in from reference TRBV5-4 and TRBJ2-7, reads ETGVTQSPTHLIKTRGQQVTLRCSSQSGHNTVSWYQQALGQGPQFIFQYYREEENGRGNFPPRFSGLQFPNYSSELNVNALELDDSALYLCASSGGTGGYEQYFGPGTRLTVT.

The chain employs TRBV4-3 and TRBJ2-7; D may correspond to TRBD1 or TRBD2 (5 bases each). V lost 4 bases and J 1 base, leaving 17 bases between the germline ends. CDR3 length: 16 residues. CDR1 is LGHNA, CDR2 YSLEER, per germline. CDR3 coding DNA: TGCGCCAGCAGCCCTGAAGGTTGGGACGGGTCCTACGAGCAGTACTTC. Its translation: CASSPEGWDGSYEQYF.

This clonotype was observed once. A read error may explain this, as a much larger clone is one base away. The chain carries TRBV4-2 and TRBJ2-1; tentative D call: TRBD1 (6 bases). The germline CDR1 and CDR2 sequences are LGHNA and YNFKEQ. The CDR3 is 15 residues long. V lost 1 base and J lost 7, with 14 bases in between. CDR3: CASSQVWGRGNEQFF. The CDR3 nucleotides are TGTGCCAGCAGCCAAGTCTGGGGAAGGGGGAATGAGCAGTTCTTC.

This clonotype was detected many times. The chain has TRBV5-1 and TRBJ1-4; possible D gene TRBD1, 6 bases. Germline lookup yields CDR1 SGHRS and CDR2 YFSETQ. V lost 6 bases and J 0 bases, leaving 12 bases between the germline ends. CDR3 size: 15 residues. For the CDR3, the DNA is TGCGCCAGCAAAGGACAGACCTCAACTAATGAAAAACTGTTTTTT. It yields the protein CASKGQTSTNEKLFF.

This clonotype was counted a few times. This chain connects TRBV7-8 to TRBJ1-3; perhaps TRBD1 as D (6 bases). This CDR3 is 13 amino acids long. Between the trimmed V and J ends, which lost 5 bases and 5 bases, there was a span of 10 bases. Germline assignment: CDR1 SGHVS and CDR2 FQNEAQ. The CDR3 region is CASSPDRRNTIYF. The DNA of the CDR3 is TGTGCCAGCAGCCCCGACAGGCGAAACACCATATATTTT.

The rearrangement links TRBV4-3 to TRBJ1-6; perhaps TRBD1 as D (6 bases). Germline CDR1 and CDR2: LGHNA and YSLEER. The CDR3 is made up of 18 amino acids. V dropped 0 bases and J dropped 0 bases, with 12 bases sitting between them. For the CDR3, the DNA is TGCGCCAGCAGCCAAGATATAGGGGGGAGCTCCTATAATTCACCCCTCCACTTT. It codes for CASSQDIGGSSYNSPLHF.

This clonotype was detected a few times. The V call is TRBV19, the J call TRBJ1-5; D not certain. The CDR3 is 15 amino acids. Trimming cost V 7 bases and J 3 bases, with 16 bases left between them. Germline-derived CDR1 and CDR2 are LNHDA and SQIVND (reference sequence). The CDR3: CASTQTRTSNQPQHF. The CDR3 DNA reads TGTGCCAGTACCCAGACCCGGACTTCCAATCAGCCCCAGCATTTT.

This clonotype was seen ten or more times. The chain employs TRBV21-1 and TRBJ2-7; the D call of TRBD1 is as the table states it, not checked on the DNA. TRBV21-1 is termed a pseudogene. The CDR3 totals 15 residues. The CDR3: CASSKRYQGFYEQYV. Written as DNA, the CDR3 is TGTGCCAGCAGCAAACGATACCAGGGGTTCTACGAGCAGTACGTC.

J is TRBJ2-3 and V is TRBV27; TRBD2 matches 12 bases. The CDR3 consists of 19 residues. The germline V gene has CDR1 MNHEY and CDR2 SMNVEV (reference sequence). Trimming took 7 bases from V and 0 from J; bases not matched to a gene: 14. CDR3 DNA sequence: TGTGCCAGCAAGGGAGCTCCGGGGACTAGCGGGCAAAGCACAGATACGCAGTATTTT. It specifies CASKGAPGTSGQSTDTQYF.

The chain carries TRBV20-1 and TRBJ1-2, with TRBD1 matching 11 bases. Trimming removed 3 bases from V and 6 bases from J; junction bases left unmatched: 6. Germline V gene lookup returns CDR1 DFQATT and CDR2 SNEGSKA (reference sequence). This CDR3 contains 14 residues. Here the CDR3 reads CSASAGQGADGYTF. The CDR3 DNA follows: TGCAGTGCTAGTGCCGGACAGGGGGCGGATGGCTACACCTTC.

V gene TRBV27 combines with J gene TRBJ2-3; possibly TRBD2 for D (5 bases). The V gene lost 2 bases and the J gene lost 2 bases, with 14 bases spanning the gap. This CDR3 has 16 residues. Germline V gene data show CDR1 as MNHEY and CDR2 as SMNVEV (reference sequence). The CDR3: CASSLLGERSTDTQYF. DNA for the CDR3: TGTGCCAGCAGTTTACTGGGAGAGAGGTCCACAGATACGCAGTATTTT.

In its sample, this clonotype was seen a few times. The V gene is TRBV27, the J gene TRBJ1-1, with TRBD1 matching 7 bases. Trimming removed 3 bases from V and 1 base from J; junction bases left unmatched: 5. The CDR3 contains 15 residues. The germline CDR1 and CDR2 sequences are MNHEY and SMNVEV (reference sequence). CDR3 coding DNA: TGTGCCAGCAGTTTCTGGCAGGGGGAGAACACTGAAGCTTTCTTT. Translated, it gives CASSFWQGENTEAFF.

This sequence joins TRBV7-9 and TRBJ2-7, with TRBD1 as a possible D gene (6 bases). V was cut by 5 bases and J by 1 base, with 15 bases left in between. Germline V CDR1 and CDR2: SEHNR, FQNEAQ (reference sequence). There are 15 residues in the CDR3. The CDR3 DNA reads TGTGCCAGCAGCCCGGATCGTGGACAGTCCTACGAGCAGTACTTC. Amino acids: CASSPDRGQSYEQYF.

In this sample, this clonotype turned up many times. V is TRBV13 and J is TRBJ1-6, with D unresolved. The CDR3 has 13 residues. Germline V gene lookup returns CDR1 PRHDT and CDR2 FYEKMQ (reference sequence). V lost 0 bases to trimming and J lost 7 bases, with 4 bases between them. The CDR3 here is CASSLGRNSPLHF. The DNA for the CDR3 is TGTGCCAGCAGCTTAGGCCGGAATTCACCCCTCCACTTT.

The CDR3 DNA follows: TGCGCCAGCAGCTTGGAACCGGACACCGGGGAGCTGTTTTTT. This sequence encodes CASSLEPDTGELFF. The V gene is TRBV5-1, the J gene TRBJ2-2; D is unclear. The V end lost 0 bases, the J end lost 3 bases, and 6 bases lay between the germline ends. CDR3 length: 14 residues. The V gene's germline CDR1 is SGHRS and CDR2 YFSETQ.

The chain carries TRBV5-1 and TRBJ1-6; D gene unclear. The CDR3 is 13 amino acids. V lost 0 bases and J 5 bases, leaving 3 bases between the germline ends. Germline CDR1 is SGHRS and CDR2 is YFSETQ. In nucleotides, the CDR3 is TGCGCCAGCAGCTTGGCCCATAATTCACCCCTCCACTTT. The encoded protein is CASSLAHNSPLHF.

In its sample, this clonotype was seen a few times. A much larger clone lies a single base off, so this may be a read error. The rearrangement links TRBV5-1 to TRBJ2-1; D ambiguous. Trimming stripped 0 bases from V and 3 bases from J, with 7 bases between. CDR3 length: 14 amino acids. Germline CDR1 and CDR2: SGHRS and YFSETQ. The CDR3 loop reads CASSLDSFYNEQFF. CDR3 coding DNA: TGCGCCAGCAGCTTGGACAGCTTCTACAATGAGCAGTTCTTC.

This clonotype was counted ten times or more. The chain carries TRBV4-3 and TRBJ2-1; 7 positions agree with TRBD2. The J segment lost 4 bases and the V segment lost 1 base, leaving 7 bases of the junction unmatched. Germline loops: CDR1 LGHNA, CDR2 YSLEER. The CDR3 totals 16 residues. CDR3 loop: CASSQVPLAVYNEQFF. For the CDR3, the DNA is TGCGCCAGCAGCCAAGTACCCCTAGCGGTGTACAATGAGCAGTTCTTC.

This clonotype was detected only a few times. V is TRBV5-1 and J is TRBJ1-1, with unresolved D. Trimming cost V 0 bases and J 1 base, with 10 bases left between them. The CDR3 spans 15 residues. CDR1 is SGHRS, CDR2 YFSETQ, per germline. The DNA of the CDR3 is TGCGCCAGCAGCTTGGAAGGCCCTGCGAACACTGAAGCTTTCTTT. Protein product: CASSLEGPANTEAFF.

This sequence joins TRBV12-3 or TRBV12-4 and TRBJ1-4; D is undetermined. V gave up 3 bases and J gave up 7 bases, with 12 bases separating them. The CDR3 has 14 amino acids. CDR3 amino acids: CASSLAGVGEKLFF. The CDR3 nucleotides read TGTGCCAGCAGTTTGGCCGGGGTTGGTGAAAAACTGTTTTTT.

The table lists this clonotype with a few counts. V is TRBV4-3 and J is TRBJ2-1, with TRBD2 matching 7 bases. V was pared by 0 bases and J by 5 bases, with 7 bases of the junction left unmatched. CDR3 length: 16 amino acids. Germline V gene lookup returns CDR1 LGHNA and CDR2 YSLEER. In DNA, the CDR3 is TGCGCCAGCAGCCAAGATTACGGGGGGTCTGACAATGAGCAGTTCTTC. It specifies CASSQDYGGSDNEQFF.

The chain combines TRBV7-2 with TRBJ2-2; TRBD2 aligns across 8 bases. The ends lost 2 bases at V and 0 bases at J; junction bases unmatched: 2. The CDR3 runs 16 residues. Germline loops: CDR1 SGHTA, CDR2 FQGNSA. The chain's CDR3 is CASSLRGGPNTGELFF. The CDR3 region has the DNA TGTGCCAGCAGCTTACGGGGGGGACCGAACACCGGGGAGCTGTTTTTT.

This clonotype was counted between two and nine times. The chain recombines TRBV7-3 with TRBJ2-1; 11 nucleotides match TRBD2. The length of the CDR3 is 15 residues. The V gene's germline CDR1 is SGHTA and CDR2 FQGTGA. With V trimmed by 6 bases and J by 8 bases, 9 bases remained unmatched. In DNA form, the CDR3 reads TGTGCCAGCAGTCGTAGCGGGGGGGCTGGCGATGAGCAGTTCTTC. This encodes CASSRSGGAGDEQFF.

The genes are TRBV4-3 and TRBJ2-2; 10 bases are a match to TRBD1. Unmatched junction bases numbered 9, after V lost 8 bases and J lost 6 bases. Germline-derived CDR1 and CDR2 are LGHNA and YSLEER. The CDR3 is 15 residues long. Written as DNA, the CDR3 is TGCGCCAGCGGCAAGACAGGGGGCGCCGCCGGGGAGCTGTTTTTT. It encodes CASGKTGGAAGELFF.

This clonotype was detected only a few times. The V and J genes are TRBV5-1 and TRBJ1-2; 7 bases agree with TRBD1. This CDR3 is 12 amino acids long. Looked up from germline, CDR1 is SGHRS and CDR2 is YFSETQ. Germline trimming cut 6 bases from V and 4 bases from J; bases unmatched to any gene: 3. The CDR3 protein is CASKTGIYGYTF. The CDR3 DNA follows: TGCGCCAGCAAGACAGGGATCTATGGCTACACCTTC.

V usage is TRBV7-2 and J usage is TRBJ1-5; no clear D. With 5 bases removed from V and 5 bases from J, the gap between germline ends came to 16 bases. The CDR3 sequence is 15 residues long. Germline V gene data show CDR1 as SGHTA and CDR2 as FQGNSA. Written as DNA, the CDR3 is TGTGCCAGCAGCCCACGGGCAGGCGGGTATCAGCCCCAGCATTTT. Amino acid sequence: CASSPRAGGYQPQHF.

This clonotype came up a few times. The V gene is TRBV7-9, the J gene TRBJ2-3, with 9 nucleotides matching TRBD2. The V gene end was trimmed by 5 bases and the J gene end by 0 bases; junction bases not matched to a gene: 9. The germline gives CDR1 SEHNR, CDR2 FQNEAQ (reference sequence). The CDR3 is made up of 17 amino acids. This CDR3 is CASSRHLAGSSTDTQYF. CDR3 sequence (DNA): TGTGCCAGCAGCCGCCACCTAGCGGGGTCTAGCACAGATACGCAGTATTTT.

The chain uses TRBV5-4 and TRBJ2-1, with TRBD1 identical over 9 bases. Germline CDR1 is SGHNT and CDR2 is YYREEE (reference sequence). This CDR3 is 13 amino acids long. V was clipped by 5 bases and J by 5 bases; unmatched bases: 2. In DNA form, the CDR3 reads TGTGCCAGCAGGACAGGGGGAAACAATGAGCAGTTCTTC. Protein product: CASRTGGNNEQFF.

This clonotype was counted between two and nine times. The CDR3 is CASTASRGYTF. DNA for the CDR3: TGTGCCAGCACCGCCTCCCGCGGCTACACCTTC. V is TRBV6-6 and J is TRBJ1-2; the D is unclear. Germline V gives CDR1 MNHNY, CDR2 SVGAGI (reference sequence). The CDR3 is made up of 11 amino acids. The germline V and J ends were trimmed by 7 bases and 8 bases, with 11 bases remaining between them.

This clonotype was picked up a small number of times. This sequence joins TRBV4-3 and TRBJ2-1; no clear D. The CDR3 covers 16 residues. CDR1 is LGHNA, CDR2 YSLEER, per germline. The ends were cut back, 0 bases at V and 1 base at J, with 10 bases in the middle. The CDR3 spells CASSQDPFDSYNEQFF. The CDR3 bases are TGCGCCAGCAGCCAAGATCCTTTCGATTCCTACAATGAGCAGTTCTTC.